Here is one T cell receptor beta chain with its context. Germline V lookup: CDR1 MDHEN, CDR2 SYDVKM. The CDR3 runs to 15 residues. V lost 4 bases, J lost 5 bases, and 7 bases stayed unmatched. Assay: immunoSEQ multiplex PCR; the TCRdb copy retains only in-frame clones and omits some. There are some 160,000 clones in the sample; around 80% occur only once, and around 19% lies in the top ten. This sample is part of a study of blood T cell repertoires in COVID-19. Allocation to cohorts depended on clinical history reported by the participants. The receptor's source is a woman aged 65 to 85 in a cohort exposed to, infected with or recovered from COVID-19 (not recorded which). V gene TRBV28 combines with J gene TRBJ1-5, with 8 positions matching TRBD1. The specimen was PBMCs or T cells enriched from blood (not recorded which). CDR3 DNA sequence: TGTGCCAGCAGTTCCCAGGGGGCAAGTGATCAGCCCCAGCATTTT. Protein product: CASSSQGASDQPQHF. Using reference TRBV28 and TRBJ1-5 for the parts outside the CDR3, the full variable domain is DVKVTQSSRYLVKRTGEKVFLECVQDMDHENMFWYRQDPGLGLRLIYFSYDVKMKEKGDIPEGYSVSREKKERFSLILESASTNQTSMYLCASSSQGASDQPQHFGDGTRLSIL.